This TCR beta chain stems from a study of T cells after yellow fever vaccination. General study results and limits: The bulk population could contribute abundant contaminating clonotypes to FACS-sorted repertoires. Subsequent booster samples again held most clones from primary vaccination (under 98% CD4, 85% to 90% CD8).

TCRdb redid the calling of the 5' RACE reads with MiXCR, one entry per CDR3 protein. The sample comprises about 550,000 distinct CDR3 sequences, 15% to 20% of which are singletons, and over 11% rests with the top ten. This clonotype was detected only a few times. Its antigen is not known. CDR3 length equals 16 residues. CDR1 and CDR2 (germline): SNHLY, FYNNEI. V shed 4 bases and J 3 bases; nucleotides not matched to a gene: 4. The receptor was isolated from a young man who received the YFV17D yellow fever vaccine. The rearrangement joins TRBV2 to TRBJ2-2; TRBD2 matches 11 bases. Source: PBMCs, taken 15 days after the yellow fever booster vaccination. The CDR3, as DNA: TGTGCCAGCAGTGTCCAACTAGCGGGGGACACCGGGGAGCTGTTTTTT. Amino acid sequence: CASSVQLAGDTGELFF.